This T cell receptor (beta chain) was sequenced for a study of blood T cells in healthy people across ages. This clonotype was detected only a few times. Using a J-beta primer mix together with a sample-barcoded 5' primer, a second PCR was run for roughly 7 to 11 cycles. TCRdb reanalysed the 5' RACE reads using MiXCR and keeps one entry per CDR3 protein. Of around 1,500,000 distinct CDR3 sequences listed, around 39% are singletons. With 6 bases removed from V and 1 base from J, the gap between germline ends came to 8 bases. This CDR3 is built from 13 residues. The specimen was blood. This TCR was recovered from a woman younger than 30 in good health. The gene calls are TRBV12-3 or TRBV12-4 and TRBJ2-3; D may correspond to TRBD1 or TRBD2 (5 bases each). For the CDR3, the DNA is TGTGCCAGCAGGGGGGACGGCACAGATACGCAGTATTTT. Translated, it gives CASRGDGTDTQYF.